This entry is about one T cell receptor (beta chain). Its antigen is undetermined. The sample comes from a study of vaccination effects on CD4 cells after COVID-19. ViraFEST assay sequencing came after antigen-specific CD4+ T cells were expanded with viral peptide pools. Isolating CD4+ T cells followed about 11 days of culture. Having tested negative for nucleocapsid antibodies, the vaccine recipients showed no prior SARS-CoV-2 infection. The data were produced by immunoSEQ multiplex PCR, yet TCRdb's version contains in-frame clones alone and is incomplete. In the table there are 20,000 to 30,000 clones, over 55% of which are singletons. The receptor was isolated from a human donor who received a COVID-19 vaccine. The source material was CD4+ T cells from PBMCs cultured with HCoV-OC43 spike peptides, sampled before COVID-19 vaccination. Indicated subset: HCoV-OC43 spike overlapping peptide pool stimulation.

The DNA of the CDR3 is TGTGCCAGCAGCCCAGGGGGGGGCCCTAGCGGGGGGATTGAGCAGTTCTTC. Its translation is CASSPGGGPSGGIEQFF. V gene TRBV7-9 combines with J gene TRBJ2-1, with 11 bases identical to TRBD2. J gave up 9 bases and V 5 bases, and 15 bases lay outside the gene matches. Germline loops: CDR1 SEHNR, CDR2 FQNEAQ (reference sequence). There are 17 residues in the CDR3.